These 17 T cell receptor beta chains were sequenced from one sample in a study of T cell responses to AZD1222 COVID-19 vaccine. The protocol was immunoSEQ multiplex PCR, while the TCRdb copy is restricted to in-frame clones and leaves out a portion. The data show 89,000 or so clones, about 90% seen once. This specimen consisted of peripheral blood, obtained on day 0 of AZD1222 vaccination. The receptor set was obtained from an adult in good health.

The V call is TRBV7-3, the J call TRBJ1-3; tentatively, D is TRBD1 (5 bases). Trimming stripped 6 bases from V and 4 bases from J, with 19 bases between. The CDR3 has 16 amino acids. Germline values: CDR1 SGHTA, CDR2 FQGTGA. The CDR3 sequence is CASSPTGGGSGNTIYF. CDR3 coding DNA: TGTGCCAGCAGTCCCACAGGTGGTGGCTCAGGAAACACCATATATTTT.

In this sample, this clone turned up once. The V call is TRBV7-9, the J call TRBJ1-2; the D is unclear. Trimming removed 0 bases from V and 2 bases from J, with 13 bases in between. Germline V gene sequence: CDR1 SEHNR, CDR2 FQNEAQ (reference sequence). There are 16 residues in the CDR3. The CDR3 here is CASSLAGLDWNYGYTF. In DNA, the CDR3 is TGTGCCAGCAGCTTAGCTGGATTGGACTGGAACTATGGCTACACCTTC.

The sample holds one count of this clone. V gene TRBV19 combines with J gene TRBJ1-5; unclear D gene. Germline CDR1 is LNHDA and CDR2 is SQIVND (reference sequence). The CDR3 totals 14 residues. Trimming pared 3 bases from V and 3 bases from J, leaving 9 bases between. The CDR3 region is CASSMTRLNQPQHF. The CDR3 region has the DNA TGTGCCAGTAGTATGACGAGGCTCAATCAGCCCCAGCATTTT.

The J gene is TRBJ1-1, the V gene TRBV12-3 or TRBV12-4; perhaps TRBD1 as D (6 bases). V lost 11 bases, J lost 5 bases, and 18 bases lay in between. The length of the CDR3 is 13 residues. Written as DNA, the CDR3 is TGTGCCGCCAGTGTTGGGGGCCCGACTGAAGCTTTCTTT. Translation gives CAASVGGPTEAFF.

This clone showed up just a few times. The CDR3 loop reads CASSLYVSTDTQYF. The DNA of the CDR3 is TGCGCCAGCAGCTTGTACGTTAGCACAGATACGCAGTATTTT. The chain has TRBV5-1 and TRBJ2-3; D gene unclear. The CDR3 contains 14 residues. V shed 1 base and J shed 0 bases, with 6 bases lying between them. From germline, CDR1 is SGHRS and CDR2 YFSETQ.

This chain joins TRBV15 and TRBJ1-6; 11 nucleotides agree with TRBD1. CDR1 is LNHNV, CDR2 YYDKDF, per germline (reference sequence). The junction had 5 bases not matched to a gene; V was cut back by 1 base and J by 9 bases. This CDR3 has 16 amino acids. CDR3 sequence reads: CATSRASGTGGSPLHF. The CDR3 DNA sequence: TGTGCCACCAGCAGAGCGAGCGGGACAGGGGGTTCACCCCTCCACTTT.

CDR3 in amino acids: CASSPRERYEQFF. Written as DNA, the CDR3 is TGTGCCAGCAGCCCTCGAGAGCGGTATGAGCAGTTCTTC. This sequence joins TRBV7-8 and TRBJ2-1, with D maybe TRBD2 (5 bases). V was cut by 5 bases and J by 8 bases, with 13 bases left in between. The CDR3 contains 13 residues. Germline loops: CDR1 SGHVS, CDR2 FQNEAQ. The variable domain in full, completed from reference TRBV7-8 and TRBJ2-1, reads GAGVSQSPRYKVAKRGQDVALRCDPISGHVSLFWYQQALGQGPEFLTYFQNEAQLDKSGLPSDRFFAERPEGSVSTLKIQRTQQEDSAVYLCASSPRERYEQFFGPGTRLTVL.

This sequence joins TRBV5-1 and TRBJ2-7; TRBD2 agrees at 8 bases. V lost 2 bases and J lost 1; bases outside the gene matches: 2. CDR1 SGHRS and CDR2 YFSETQ come from the germline V gene. The CDR3 contains 14 residues. The CDR3 DNA sequence: TGCGCCAGCAGCTTCGGGACTAGGTCCTACGAGCAGTACTTC. Protein: CASSFGTRSYEQYF.

V gene TRBV2 combines with J gene TRBJ2-1; 8 nucleotides align to TRBD2. The trim removed 4 bases at V and 4 bases at J, leaving 12 bases unmatched. The CDR3 has 17 residues. Per germline, CDR1 SNHLY and CDR2 FYNNEI. In nucleotides, the CDR3 is TGTGCCAGCAGTGGGGGGCTAGCGGGTAGTCAGTACAATGAGCAGTTCTTC. This translates into CASSGGLAGSQYNEQFF.

This chain joins TRBV7-9 and TRBJ2-1; tentative D call: TRBD2 (5 bases). CDR3 length: 18 amino acids. The germline CDR1 and CDR2 sequences are SEHNR and FQNEAQ (reference sequence). V dropped 4 bases and J dropped 0 bases, with 19 bases sitting between them. CDR3 bases: TGTGCCAGCAGCTCGACCCAAGTCCCGGGGAGCTCCTACAATGAGCAGTTCTTC. It is translated as CASSSTQVPGSSYNEQFF.

The chain joins TRBV10-2 to TRBJ2-5, with 8 bases that match TRBD2. The CDR3 consists of 16 residues. Trimming at V came to 1 base and at J to 4 bases, leaving 8 bases not matched to a gene. The V gene's germline CDR1 is WSHSY and CDR2 SAAADI. CDR3 residues: CASSEFPAGATETQYF. The CDR3 coding sequence is TGCGCCAGCAGTGAGTTCCCAGCGGGAGCTACAGAGACCCAGTACTTC.

The J gene is TRBJ1-4, the V gene TRBV12-3 or TRBV12-4, with no clear D. V shed 1 base and J shed 14 bases, with 14 bases lying between them. The CDR3 consists of 13 residues. The CDR3 DNA reads TGTGCCAGCAGTTTAGGTAAACCCGCGGGGCTGTTTTTT. Protein product: CASSLGKPAGLFF.

This chain connects TRBV29-1 to TRBJ2-7; TRBD1 aligns across 9 bases. Germline V gene lookup returns CDR1 SQVTM and CDR2 ANQGSEA. Trimming cost V 7 bases and J 3 bases; bases outside gene matches: 4. The CDR3 is made up of 12 amino acids. The CDR3 DNA reads TGCAGCGCCGGGACAGGGATCTACGAGCAGTACTTC. Amino acid sequence: CSAGTGIYEQYF.

This clone was counted a single time. J is TRBJ2-4 and V is TRBV11-2; D gene uncertain. The CDR3 sequence is 11 residues long. The germline V and J ends were trimmed by 5 bases and 9 bases, with 8 bases remaining between them. Germline lookup yields CDR1 SGHAT and CDR2 FQNNGV. CDR3 residues: CASSRAAIQYF. CDR3 DNA sequence: TGTGCCAGCAGCCGGGCTGCCATTCAGTACTTC.

J is TRBJ1-1 and V is TRBV29-1; D remains ambiguous. There are 14 residues in the CDR3. The V gene lost 1 base and the J gene lost 1 base, with 10 bases spanning the gap. Germline-derived CDR1 and CDR2 are SQVTM and ANQGSEA. The CDR3: CSVEGPSRNTEAFF. The CDR3, as DNA: TGCAGCGTTGAAGGGCCGTCAAGGAACACTGAAGCTTTCTTT.

This chain joins TRBV6-5 and TRBJ1-4, with D hard to call. Trimming cost V 6 bases and J 6 bases, with 11 bases left between them. The CDR3 has 13 amino acids. CDR1 is MNHEY, CDR2 SVGAGI, per germline. The CDR3 spells CASRSDGYEKLFF. In DNA, the CDR3 is TGTGCCAGCAGGAGCGATGGGTATGAAAAACTGTTTTTT.

The chain has TRBV5-4 and TRBJ2-1; 9 nucleotides align to TRBD1. Germline loops: CDR1 SGHNT, CDR2 YYREEE (reference sequence). This CDR3 is built from 16 residues. V was pared by 4 bases and J by 7 bases, with 12 bases of the junction left unmatched. The chain's CDR3 is CASSDPKQGAGNEQFF. DNA for the CDR3: TGTGCCAGCAGCGACCCTAAACAGGGGGCGGGGAATGAGCAGTTCTTC.